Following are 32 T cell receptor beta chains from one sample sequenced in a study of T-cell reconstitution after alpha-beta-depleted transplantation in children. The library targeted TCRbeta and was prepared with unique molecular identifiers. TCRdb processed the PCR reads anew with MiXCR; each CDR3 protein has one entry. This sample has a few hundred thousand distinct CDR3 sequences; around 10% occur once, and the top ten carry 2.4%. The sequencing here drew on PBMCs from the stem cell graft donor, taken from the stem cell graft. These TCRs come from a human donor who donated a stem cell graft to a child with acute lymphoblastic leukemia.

The CDR3 DNA reads TGCGCCAGCAGCCAGGTAATAGCCAAAAACATTCAGTACTTC. Its translation: CASSQVIAKNIQYF. The chain uses TRBV4-1 and TRBJ2-4; unclear D gene. This CDR3 has 14 residues. The ends were cut back, 3 bases at V and 0 bases at J, with 6 bases in the middle. The germline CDR1 and CDR2 sequences are MGHRA and YSYEKL.

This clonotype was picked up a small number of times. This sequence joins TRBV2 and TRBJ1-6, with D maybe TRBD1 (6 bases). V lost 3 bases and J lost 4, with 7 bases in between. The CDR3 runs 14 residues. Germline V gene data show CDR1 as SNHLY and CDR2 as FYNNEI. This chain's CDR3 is CASSDGQYNSPLHF. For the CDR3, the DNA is TGTGCCAGCAGTGACGGACAGTATAATTCACCCCTCCACTTT. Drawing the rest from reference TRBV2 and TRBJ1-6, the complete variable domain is EPEVTQTPSHQVTQMGQEVILRCVPISNHLYFYWYRQILGQKVEFLVSFYNNEISEKSEIFDDQFSVERPDGSNFTLKIRSTKLEDSAMYFCASSDGQYNSPLHFGNGTRLTVT.

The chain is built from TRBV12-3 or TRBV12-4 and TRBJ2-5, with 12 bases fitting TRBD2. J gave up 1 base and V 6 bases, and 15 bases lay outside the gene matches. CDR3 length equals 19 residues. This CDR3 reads CASRSTGGTSGRLQETQYF. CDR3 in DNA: TGTGCCAGCAGGTCGACAGGGGGAACTAGCGGGAGGCTCCAAGAGACCCAGTACTTC.

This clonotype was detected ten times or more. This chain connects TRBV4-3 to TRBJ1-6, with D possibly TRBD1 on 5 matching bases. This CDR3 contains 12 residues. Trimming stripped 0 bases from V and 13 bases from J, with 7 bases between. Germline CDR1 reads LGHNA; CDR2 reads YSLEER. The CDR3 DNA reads TGCGCCAGCAGCCAAGAAGGGGCGCCCCTCCACTTT. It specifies CASSQEGAPLHF.

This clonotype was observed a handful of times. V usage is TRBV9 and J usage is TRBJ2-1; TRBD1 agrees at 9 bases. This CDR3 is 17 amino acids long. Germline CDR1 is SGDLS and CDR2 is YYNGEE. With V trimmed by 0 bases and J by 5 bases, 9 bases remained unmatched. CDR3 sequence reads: CASSVVVSWDRDNEQFF. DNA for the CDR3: TGTGCCAGCAGCGTAGTCGTCTCATGGGACAGGGACAATGAGCAGTTCTTC.

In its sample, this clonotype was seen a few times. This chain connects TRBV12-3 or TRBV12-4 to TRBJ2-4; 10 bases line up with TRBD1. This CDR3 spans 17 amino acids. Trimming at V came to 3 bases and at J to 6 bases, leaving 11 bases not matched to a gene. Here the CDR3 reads CASSFSLRTGGGNIQYF. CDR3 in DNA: TGTGCCAGCAGTTTCTCCCTCAGGACAGGGGGGGGAAACATTCAGTACTTC.

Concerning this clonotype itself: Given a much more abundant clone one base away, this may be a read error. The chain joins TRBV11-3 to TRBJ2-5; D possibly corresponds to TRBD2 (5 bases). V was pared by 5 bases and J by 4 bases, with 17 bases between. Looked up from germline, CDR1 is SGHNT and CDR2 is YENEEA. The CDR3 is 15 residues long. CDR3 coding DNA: TGTGCCAGCAGCCAAAGGATTGGAGGCCCAGAGACCCAGTACTTC. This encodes CASSQRIGGPETQYF.

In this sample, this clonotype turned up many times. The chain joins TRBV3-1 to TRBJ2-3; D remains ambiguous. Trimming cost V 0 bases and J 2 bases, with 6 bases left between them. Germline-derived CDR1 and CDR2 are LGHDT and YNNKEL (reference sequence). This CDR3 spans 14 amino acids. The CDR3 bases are TGTGCCAGCAGCCAAGATTCCGACACAGATACGCAGTATTTT. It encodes CASSQDSDTDTQYF.

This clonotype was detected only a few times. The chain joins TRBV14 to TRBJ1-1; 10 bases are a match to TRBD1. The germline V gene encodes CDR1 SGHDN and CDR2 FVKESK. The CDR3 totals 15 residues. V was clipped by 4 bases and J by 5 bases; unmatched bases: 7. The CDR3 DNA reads TGTGCCAGCAGCCGAGGACAGGGGGTGACAACTGAAGCTTTCTTT. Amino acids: CASSRGQGVTTEAFF.

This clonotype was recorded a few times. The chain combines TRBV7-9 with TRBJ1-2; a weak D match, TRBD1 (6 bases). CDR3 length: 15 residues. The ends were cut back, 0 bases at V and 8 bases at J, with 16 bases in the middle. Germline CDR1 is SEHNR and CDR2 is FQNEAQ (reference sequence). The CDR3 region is CASSLAAGATLGYTF. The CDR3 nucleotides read TGTGCCAGCAGCTTAGCGGCGGGGGCAACTCTGGGCTACACCTTC.

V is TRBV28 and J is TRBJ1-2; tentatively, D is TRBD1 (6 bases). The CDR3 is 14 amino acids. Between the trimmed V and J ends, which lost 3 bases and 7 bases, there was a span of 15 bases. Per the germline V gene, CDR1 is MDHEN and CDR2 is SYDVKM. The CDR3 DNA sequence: TGTGCCAGCAGTTTTGGGGGAGGGGGTGGTGGCTACACCTTC. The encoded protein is CASSFGGGGGGYTF.

CDR3 amino acids: CASSLLPAELAAYEQYF. The DNA of the CDR3 is TGTGCCAGCAGCCTCCTCCCAGCGGAACTAGCGGCCTACGAGCAGTACTTC. The V gene is TRBV4-2, the J gene TRBJ2-7, with 8 positions matching TRBD2. This CDR3 spans 17 amino acids. V lost 4 bases, J lost 2 bases, and 13 bases stayed unmatched. Looked up from germline, CDR1 is LGHNA and CDR2 is YNFKEQ.

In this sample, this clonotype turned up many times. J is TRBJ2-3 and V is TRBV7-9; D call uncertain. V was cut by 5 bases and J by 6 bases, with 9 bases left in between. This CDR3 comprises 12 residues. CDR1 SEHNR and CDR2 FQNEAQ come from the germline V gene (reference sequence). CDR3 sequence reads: CASSPIGDTQYF. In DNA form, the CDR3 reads TGTGCCAGCAGCCCCATTGGGGATACGCAGTATTTT. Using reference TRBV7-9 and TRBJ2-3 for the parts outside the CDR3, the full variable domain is DTGVSQNPRHKITKRGQNVTFRCDPISEHNRLYWYRQTLGQGPEFLTYFQNEAQLEKSRLLSDRFSAERPKGSFSTLEIQRTEQGDSAMYLCASSPIGDTQYFGPGTRLTVL.

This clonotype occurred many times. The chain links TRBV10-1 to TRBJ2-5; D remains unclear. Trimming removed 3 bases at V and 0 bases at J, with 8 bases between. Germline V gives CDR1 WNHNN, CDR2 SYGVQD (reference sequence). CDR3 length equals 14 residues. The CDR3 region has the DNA TGCGCCAGCAGTGATAATGGCGACCAAGAGACCCAGTACTTC. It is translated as CASSDNGDQETQYF.

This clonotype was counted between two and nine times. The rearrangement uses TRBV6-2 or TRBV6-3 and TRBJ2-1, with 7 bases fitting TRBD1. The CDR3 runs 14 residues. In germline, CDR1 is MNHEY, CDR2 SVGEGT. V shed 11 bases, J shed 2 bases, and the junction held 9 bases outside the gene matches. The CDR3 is CASKWQGAYNEQFF. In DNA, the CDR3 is TGTGCCTCCAAATGGCAGGGGGCCTACAATGAGCAGTTCTTC.

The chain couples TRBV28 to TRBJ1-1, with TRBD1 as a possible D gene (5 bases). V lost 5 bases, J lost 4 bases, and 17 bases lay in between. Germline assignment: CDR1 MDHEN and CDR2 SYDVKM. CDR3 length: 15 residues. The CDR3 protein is CASSVTQGSVTEAFF. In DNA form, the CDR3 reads TGTGCCAGCAGTGTTACCCAGGGATCGGTCACTGAAGCTTTCTTT.

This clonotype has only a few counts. CDR3: CASSSIAGVTDTQYF. The CDR3 DNA reads TGTGCCAGCAGCTCTATAGCGGGGGTCACAGATACGCAGTATTTT. The V call is TRBV7-8, the J call TRBJ2-3, with 9 bases identical to TRBD2. V lost 4 bases, J lost 2 bases, and 4 bases stayed unmatched. CDR1 is SGHVS, CDR2 FQNEAQ, per germline. The CDR3 loop spans 15 amino acids.

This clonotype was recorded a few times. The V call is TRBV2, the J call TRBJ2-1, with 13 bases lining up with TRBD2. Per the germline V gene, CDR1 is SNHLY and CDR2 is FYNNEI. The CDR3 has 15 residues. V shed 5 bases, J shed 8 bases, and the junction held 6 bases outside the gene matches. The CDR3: CASSQLAGGYDEQFF. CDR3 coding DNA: TGTGCCAGCAGTCAACTAGCGGGAGGGTATGATGAGCAGTTCTTC.

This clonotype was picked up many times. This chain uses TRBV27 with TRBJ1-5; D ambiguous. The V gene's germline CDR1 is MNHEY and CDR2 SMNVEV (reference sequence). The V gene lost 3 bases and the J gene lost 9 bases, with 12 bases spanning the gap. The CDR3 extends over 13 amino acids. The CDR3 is CASSFGVSRPQHF. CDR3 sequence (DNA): TGTGCCAGCAGTTTTGGGGTTTCGAGGCCCCAGCATTTT.

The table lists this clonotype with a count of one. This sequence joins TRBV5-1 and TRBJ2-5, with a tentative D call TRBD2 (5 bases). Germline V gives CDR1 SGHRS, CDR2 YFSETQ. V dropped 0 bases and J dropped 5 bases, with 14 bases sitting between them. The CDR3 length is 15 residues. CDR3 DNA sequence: TGCGCCAGCAGCTTGGAAAGCTCCCCGGGGGAGACCCAGTACTTC. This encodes CASSLESSPGETQYF.

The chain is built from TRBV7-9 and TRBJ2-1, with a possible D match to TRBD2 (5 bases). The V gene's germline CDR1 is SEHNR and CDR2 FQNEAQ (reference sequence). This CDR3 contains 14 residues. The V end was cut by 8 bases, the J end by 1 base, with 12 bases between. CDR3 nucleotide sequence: TGTGCCAGCCGGGGTCGTCTTTCCTACAATGAGCAGTTCTTC. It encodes CASRGRLSYNEQFF.

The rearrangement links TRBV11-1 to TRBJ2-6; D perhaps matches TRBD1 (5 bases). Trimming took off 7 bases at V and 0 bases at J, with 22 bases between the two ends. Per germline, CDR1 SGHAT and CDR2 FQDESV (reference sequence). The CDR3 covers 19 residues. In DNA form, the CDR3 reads TGTGCCAGCAACGCACCTGGGCAGGGTCGCTCCTCTGGGGCCAACGTCCTGACTTTC. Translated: CASNAPGQGRSSGANVLTF.

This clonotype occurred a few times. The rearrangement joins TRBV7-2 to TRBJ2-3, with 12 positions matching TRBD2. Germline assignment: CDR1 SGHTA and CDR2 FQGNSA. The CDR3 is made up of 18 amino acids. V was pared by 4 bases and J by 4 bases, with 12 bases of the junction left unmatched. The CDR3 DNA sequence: TGTGCCAGCAGCTCTAGGGCTAGCGGGAGGGCCTTCGCAGATACGCAGTATTTT. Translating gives CASSSRASGRAFADTQYF.

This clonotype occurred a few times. CDR3 in amino acids: CASRPGRGQREQYF. The CDR3 coding sequence is TGTGCCAGCAGGCCCGGCAGGGGCCAACGCGAGCAGTACTTC. The chain recombines TRBV6-1 with TRBJ2-7, with a tentative D call TRBD1 (6 bases). Per the germline V gene, CDR1 is MNHNS and CDR2 is SASEGT. This CDR3 is built from 14 residues. Between the trimmed V and J ends, which lost 6 bases and 6 bases, there was a span of 18 bases.

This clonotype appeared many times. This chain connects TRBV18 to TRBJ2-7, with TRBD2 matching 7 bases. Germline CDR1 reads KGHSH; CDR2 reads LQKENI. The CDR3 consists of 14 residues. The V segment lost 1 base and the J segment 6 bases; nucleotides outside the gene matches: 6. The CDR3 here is CASSPQVGGSEQYF. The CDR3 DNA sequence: TGTGCCAGCTCACCACAGGTTGGCGGGAGCGAGCAGTACTTC.

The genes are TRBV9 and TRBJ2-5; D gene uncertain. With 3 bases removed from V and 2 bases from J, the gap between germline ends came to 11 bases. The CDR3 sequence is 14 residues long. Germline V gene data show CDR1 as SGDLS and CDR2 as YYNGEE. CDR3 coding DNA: TGTGCCAGCAGCGGACCAACCCCTCAAGAGACCCAGTACTTC. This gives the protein CASSGPTPQETQYF.

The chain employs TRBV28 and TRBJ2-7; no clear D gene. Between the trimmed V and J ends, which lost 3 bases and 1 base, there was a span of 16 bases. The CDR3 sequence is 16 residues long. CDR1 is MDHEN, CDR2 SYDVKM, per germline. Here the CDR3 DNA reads TGTGCCAGCAGTTTGTCAAGGCTCCAGCCTTCCTACGAGCAGTACTTC. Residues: CASSLSRLQPSYEQYF.

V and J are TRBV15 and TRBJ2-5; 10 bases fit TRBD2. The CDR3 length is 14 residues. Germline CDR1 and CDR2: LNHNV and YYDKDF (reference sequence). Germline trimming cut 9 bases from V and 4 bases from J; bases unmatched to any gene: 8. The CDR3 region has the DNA TGTGCCACGGAGCGGGAGGGCCGTAGAGAGACCCAGTACTTC. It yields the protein CATEREGRRETQYF.

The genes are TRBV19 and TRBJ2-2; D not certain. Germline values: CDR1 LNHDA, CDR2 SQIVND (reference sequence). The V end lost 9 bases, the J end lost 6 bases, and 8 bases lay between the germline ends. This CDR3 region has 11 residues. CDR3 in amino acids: CASTSPGELFF. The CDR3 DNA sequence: TGTGCCAGCACAAGCCCCGGGGAGCTGTTTTTT.

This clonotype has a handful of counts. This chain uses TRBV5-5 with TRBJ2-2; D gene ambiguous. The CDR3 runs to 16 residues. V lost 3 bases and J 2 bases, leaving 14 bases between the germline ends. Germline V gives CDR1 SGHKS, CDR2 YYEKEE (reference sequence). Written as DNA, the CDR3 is TGTGCCAGCAGCTCCTACGAACAGATCAACACCGGGGAGCTGTTTTTT. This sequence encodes CASSSYEQINTGELFF.

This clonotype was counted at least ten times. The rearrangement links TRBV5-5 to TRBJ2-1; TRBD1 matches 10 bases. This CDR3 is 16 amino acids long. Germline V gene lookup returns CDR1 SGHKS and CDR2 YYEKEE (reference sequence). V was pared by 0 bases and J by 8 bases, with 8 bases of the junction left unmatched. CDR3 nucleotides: TGTGCCAGCAGCTTGGCTGGGGGACAGGGGATATATGAGCAGTTCTTC. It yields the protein CASSLAGGQGIYEQFF.

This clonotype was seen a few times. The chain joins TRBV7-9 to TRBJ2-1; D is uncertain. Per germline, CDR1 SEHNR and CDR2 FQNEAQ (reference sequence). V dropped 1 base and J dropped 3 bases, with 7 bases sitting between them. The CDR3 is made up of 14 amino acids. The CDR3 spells CASSLDSHYNEQFF. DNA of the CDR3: TGTGCCAGCAGCTTAGACAGCCACTACAATGAGCAGTTCTTC.